This T cell receptor beta chain originates from a study of graft-versus-host responses after intestinal transplantation (dated by TCRdb to about 2021). Background for the entire study: The transplants that recipients got were multivisceral, liver-intestinal, or isolated intestinal. Every recipient was given anti-thymocyte globulin induction, followed by about three years of maintenance tacrolimus and steroids. After intestinal transplantation, graft-versus-host and host-versus-graft alloreactive T cell clones in the graft, circulation and bone marrow were tracked using bulk TCR-beta CDR3 sequencing. To identify alloreactive clones, pre-transplant mixed lymphocyte reaction products were sequenced and then compared with unstimulated pre-transplant donor and recipient T cells. Of the 20 to 25 intestinal transplant recipients enrolled in the cohort, one of whom was a retransplant, a few patients without pretransplant specimens were excluded. A peak of at least 4% donor T cells among recipient peripheral blood mononuclear cells was the definition used for donor T cell macrochimerism. Rather than being sequenced by the commercial service, samples from a few later patients were sequenced in-house on an Illumina MiSeq and processed with MiXCR.

This specimen's time point label, interpreted: cells obtained before transplantation from donor or recipient. CD3+CD4+ and CD3+CD8+ populations were FACS-sorted from unstimulated pre-transplant donor and recipient cells taken from spleen or lymph nodes. The library was generated by the immunoSEQ multiplex PCR assay. For most patients, genomic DNA was isolated with the Qiagen DNeasy Blood and Tissue Kit and sent frozen to Adaptive Biotechnologies for TCR sequencing. Adaptive Biotechnologies carried out high-throughput TCR-beta CDR3 sequencing of genomic DNA for most patients. On the authors' methods: Adaptive's ImmunoSEQ software was the source of the TCR sequencing data for about 20 patients, while a few other patients were processed with MiXCR and VDJtools. To correct CD4 versus CD8 sorting errors, any sequence found in both subsets at a frequency ratio below 5:1 was removed. CDR3 nucleotide sequences shared between donor and recipient were removed because their origin could not be assigned. Alloreactive clones required at least 2-fold expansion over unstimulated cells and minimum CFSE-low frequency of 0.002% (template counts) or 0.001% (read counts). Clones were considered mappable if detected in sequenced pre-transplant spleen, lymph node, or MLR CFSE-low populations of the donor or recipient. The cumulative frequency of alloreactive clones was calculated as a percentage of all sequences, weighted by copy number. TCRdb re-hosts the immuneACCESS table, in-frame sequences only. Its copies lack some clones; in the studies checked, an unresolved V gene accounts for under half of them, and the cause for the rest is not known. That table furnishes V, J and clone size, whereas the DNA furnished D and trimming. The sample yields 65,000 to 90,000 clones; under 95% were counted once. The ten largest clonotypes hold around 0.38% of the sample.

Turning to this clone: The antigen this receptor binds is unknown. Per-base quality was not reported, and no clone a single base away is much larger than it.

CDR1 and CDR2, per the germline V gene, are MNHNS and SASEGT. The CDR3 runs 15 residues from the cysteine to the phenylalanine. Only the CDR3 DNA stays, 45 bases, in frame from base 1. At the junction V is shortened by 7 bases and J by 0 bases, with 12 bases in between. Overall study results and their limits: Patients with donor T cell macrochimerism had high GvH to HvG T cell clonal ratios in their allografts. GvH clones were found in recipient bone marrow, and some of the GvH clones appeared earlier in ileal mucosa or blood, which is consistent with an intestinal mucosal origin. Early after transplant, peak levels of circulating GvH clones were associated with declines in HvG clones. The relatively low number and heterogeneity of intestinal transplant patients limited the conclusions.

The sample here was unstimulated CD8+ T cells sorted from spleen or lymph node cells, taken before transplant. Recombination linked TRBV6-1 to TRBJ1-4, and the D gene may be TRBD1, 5 bases matching. This clonotype originated in a human donor who was the organ donor for an intestinal transplant. The nucleotide sequence is given as TGTGCCAGCACCTTTGGACATGCAACTAATGAAAAACTGTTTTTT. Its protein reads: CASTFGHATNEKLFF.